These 26 T cell receptor beta chains share one sample of origin, sequenced in a study of T-cell reconstitution after alpha-beta-depleted transplantation in children. Unique molecular identifiers were used to barcode this TCRbeta library. One entry per CDR3 protein results from TCRdb running MiXCR on the PCR reads. The repertoire holds about 980,000 distinct CDR3 sequences, around 30% seen once, with 28% in the top ten. The specimen comprised PBMCs, mostly from graft donor cells, sampled 360 days after TCRalphabeta/CD19-depleted stem cell transplant. Receptors originate from a boy under three years old who had a stem cell transplant for SCID, so the T cells may come from the graft donor.

This clonotype was seen a few times. The V call is TRBV7-9, the J call TRBJ1-4; 8 bases fit TRBD1. The CDR3 contains 16 residues. The ends lost 4 bases at V and 0 bases at J; junction bases unmatched: 4. Germline assignment: CDR1 SEHNR and CDR2 FQNEAQ (reference sequence). The CDR3: CASSYGQGATNEKLFF. The CDR3 nucleotides are TGTGCCAGCAGCTACGGACAGGGCGCAACTAATGAAAAACTGTTTTTT.

The chain joins TRBV7-2 to TRBJ2-7; 7 bases fit TRBD1. This CDR3 is 14 amino acids long. Looked up from germline, CDR1 is SGHTA and CDR2 is FQGNSA. The V and J ends lost 7 bases and 0 bases, in that order; junction bases with no gene match: 6. The CDR3 DNA reads TGTGCCAGCAAGGCGGACAGGTCCTCCTACGAGCAGTACTTC. Its translation: CASKADRSSYEQYF. The full variable domain, completed using reference TRBV7-2 and TRBJ2-7, is GAGVSQSPSNKVTEKGKDVELRCDPISGHTALYWYRQSLGQGLEFLIYFQGNSAPDKSGLPSDRFSAERTGGSVSTLTIQRTQQEDSAVYLCASKADRSSYEQYFGPGTRLTVT.

The chain is built from TRBV27 and TRBJ1-1; no definite D call. V shed 2 bases and J shed 1 base, with 11 bases lying between them. CDR3 length equals 15 residues. Germline V lookup: CDR1 MNHEY, CDR2 SMNVEV (reference sequence). DNA of the CDR3: TGTGCCAGCAGTTTAGGGGTAGGGTGGAACACTGAAGCTTTCTTT. It specifies CASSLGVGWNTEAFF.

The genes are TRBV5-1 and TRBJ2-4, with 8 nucleotides matching TRBD1. The germline V gene has CDR1 SGHRS and CDR2 YFSETQ. The CDR3 consists of 18 residues. Trimming cost V 3 bases and J 0 bases; bases outside gene matches: 11. The CDR3 reads CASSWGQTGAVAKNIQYF. Here the CDR3 DNA reads TGCGCCAGCAGCTGGGGGCAGACAGGGGCTGTAGCCAAAAACATTCAGTACTTC. The full variable domain, rest sourced from reference TRBV5-1 and TRBJ2-4, is KAGVTQTPRYLIKTRGQQVTLSCSPISGHRSVSWYQQTPGQGLQFLFEYFSETQRNKGNFPGRFSGRQFSNSRSEMNVSTLELGDSALYLCASSWGQTGAVAKNIQYFGAGTRLSVL.

CDR3 residues: CASSLEWSNQPQHF. CDR3 sequence (DNA): TGTGCCAGCAGCTTAGAGTGGAGCAATCAGCCCCAGCATTTT. The chain combines TRBV7-8 with TRBJ1-5; D call uncertain. Germline values: CDR1 SGHVS, CDR2 FQNEAQ. This CDR3 contains 14 residues. Trimming cost V 1 base and J 1 base, with 5 bases left between them.

This CDR3 reads CASSPGVDEQFF. In nucleotides, the CDR3 is TGCGCCAGCAGTCCCGGGGTGGATGAGCAGTTCTTC. This chain uses TRBV10-1 with TRBJ2-1; weak D call: TRBD2 (5 bases). This CDR3 has 12 residues. Trimming removed 5 bases from V and 8 bases from J, with 10 bases in between. Per the germline V gene, CDR1 is WNHNN and CDR2 is SYGVQD (reference sequence).

J is TRBJ1-2 and V is TRBV29-1; D is perhaps TRBD1 (6 bases). Trimming pared 6 bases from V and 2 bases from J, leaving 13 bases between. CDR3 length equals 13 residues. CDR1 and CDR2 (germline): SQVTM, ANQGSEA. The CDR3 spells CSVRDTYNYGYTF. The CDR3 DNA sequence: TGCAGCGTACGGGACACATACAACTATGGCTACACCTTC.

This clonotype was seen ten or more times. The V call is TRBV18, the J call TRBJ2-1; no clear D. Germline lookup yields CDR1 KGHSH and CDR2 LQKENI. The CDR3 sequence is 12 residues long. V lost 2 bases to trimming and J lost 6 bases, with 5 bases between them. The CDR3 spells CASSPSGNEQFF. The CDR3 DNA follows: TGTGCCAGCTCACCATCCGGCAATGAGCAGTTCTTC.

This clonotype was detected a few times. The rearrangement joins TRBV10-3 to TRBJ1-2, with 7 nucleotides matching TRBD1. V was clipped by 3 bases and J by 4 bases; unmatched bases: 11. CDR1 is ENHRY and CDR2 is SYGVKD in the germline V gene. This CDR3 has 16 amino acids. CDR3 amino acids: CAISDGVDRAVYGYTF. CDR3 DNA: TGTGCCATCAGTGATGGGGTCGACAGGGCGGTCTATGGCTACACCTTC.

This sequence joins TRBV12-3 or TRBV12-4 and TRBJ1-3; the D is unclear. The CDR3 loop spans 18 amino acids. Trimming removed 2 bases from V and 0 bases from J, with 17 bases in between. CDR3 in DNA: TGTGCCAGCAGTTTATCAAGAGGGCGGGCCCGCTCTGGAAACACCATATATTTT. Amino acids: CASSLSRGRARSGNTIYF.

This clonotype has more than one count but fewer than ten. The gene calls are TRBV19 and TRBJ2-1; 8 bases are shared with TRBD2. Per the germline V gene, CDR1 is LNHDA and CDR2 is SQIVND (reference sequence). The V segment lost 4 bases and the J segment 6 bases; nucleotides outside the gene matches: 8. The CDR3 spans 15 residues. The CDR3 DNA reads TGTGCCAGTAGTAGAGGGACTAGGGGTATCAATGAGCAGTTCTTC. Its protein product is CASSRGTRGINEQFF.

The chain uses TRBV10-3 and TRBJ2-3, with no clear D. CDR1 and CDR2 from the germline V gene are ENHRY and SYGVKD. V was pared by 4 bases and J by 0 bases, with 11 bases between. The CDR3 is made up of 15 amino acids. The CDR3 here is CAISAGRKSTDTQYF. Written as DNA, the CDR3 is TGTGCCATCAGTGCGGGCAGAAAGAGCACAGATACGCAGTATTTT.

This chain links TRBV20-1 with TRBJ2-1; D gene unclear. The CDR3 is 16 residues long. Trimming removed 0 bases at V and 10 bases at J, with 22 bases between. In germline, CDR1 is DFQATT, CDR2 SNEGSKA (reference sequence). The CDR3 nucleotides are TGCAGTGCTAGAGAAACAATCTCTCTCTTCGGACGCGAGCAGTTCTTC. Translated, it gives CSARETISLFGREQFF.

This clonotype has just a few counts. The chain combines TRBV4-1 with TRBJ2-7; perhaps D is TRBD1 or TRBD2 (5 bases each). The germline V gene encodes CDR1 MGHRA and CDR2 YSYEKL. This CDR3 has 14 residues. The V end lost 5 bases, the J end lost 1 base, and 12 bases lay between the germline ends. The DNA of the CDR3 is TGCGCCAGCAGCGATACGGGGCGATCCTACGAGCAGTACTTC. Its protein product is CASSDTGRSYEQYF.

This chain joins TRBV10-3 and TRBJ2-7; weak D call: TRBD1 (7 bases). The germline V and J ends were trimmed by 2 bases and 6 bases, with 11 bases remaining between them. The length of the CDR3 is 13 residues. CDR1 is ENHRY and CDR2 is SYGVKD in the germline V gene. CDR3 residues: CAISERRGPEQYF. The CDR3 region has the DNA TGTGCCATCAGTGAGAGGAGGGGGCCCGAGCAGTACTTC.

J is TRBJ2-1 and V is TRBV12-3 or TRBV12-4, with TRBD2 matching over 7 bases. The CDR3 sequence is 12 residues long. With V trimmed by 8 bases and J by 6 bases, 4 bases remained unmatched. Here the CDR3 DNA reads TGTGCCAGCGGGGGGGATTCCAATGAGCAGTTCTTC. Translating it yields CASGGDSNEQFF.

The CDR3 spells CASSPLMRGGSNSPLHF. CDR3 DNA: TGTGCCAGCAGCCCCCTCATGAGGGGCGGGTCTAATTCACCCCTCCACTTT. The V gene is TRBV6-1, the J gene TRBJ1-6; possible D gene TRBD1, 5 bases. V gave up 6 bases and J gave up 6 bases, with 21 bases separating them. The germline CDR1 and CDR2 sequences are MNHNS and SASEGT. There are 17 residues in the CDR3.

The chain joins TRBV29-1 to TRBJ1-2; possible D gene TRBD1, 5 bases. The V and J ends lost 5 bases and 7 bases respectively, with 14 bases between them. The CDR3 runs 12 residues. The germline V gene has CDR1 SQVTM and CDR2 ANQGSEA. The CDR3: CSVPGTGGGYTF. The CDR3 bases are TGCAGCGTTCCCGGGACCGGAGGTGGCTACACCTTC.

The genes are TRBV5-1 and TRBJ2-1; maybe TRBD2 (5 bases). Germline V gene data show CDR1 as SGHRS and CDR2 as YFSETQ. This CDR3 region has 15 residues. Trimming took 0 bases from V and 6 from J, leaving 13 bases between them. CDR3 in DNA: TGCGCCAGCAGCTTGGTCCTAGCACCCTCCAATGAGCAGTTCTTC. The encoded protein is CASSLVLAPSNEQFF.

This rearrangement joins TRBV11-2 to TRBJ2-1; 14 bases line up with TRBD2. This CDR3 spans 18 amino acids. Looked up from germline, CDR1 is SGHAT and CDR2 is FQNNGV. J lost 6 bases, V lost 6 bases, and 13 bases had no gene match. The CDR3 here is CASRSTWTSGGFGNEQFF. In DNA form, the CDR3 reads TGTGCCAGCAGATCAACCTGGACTAGCGGGGGGTTCGGCAATGAGCAGTTCTTC.

The V and J genes are TRBV28 and TRBJ2-3; D gene ambiguous. V shed 6 bases and J shed 8 bases, with 12 bases lying between them. The CDR3 is 12 amino acids. CDR1 MDHEN and CDR2 SYDVKM come from the germline V gene. The CDR3, as DNA: TGTGCCAGCAGAGTGGACCGGTTTACGCAGTATTTT. Its translation is CASRVDRFTQYF.

V usage is TRBV7-8 and J usage is TRBJ2-1; no definite D call. The CDR3 runs to 13 residues. The V gene's germline CDR1 is SGHVS and CDR2 FQNEAQ. V shed 3 bases and J shed 8 bases, with 11 bases lying between them. The CDR3 here is CASSFLSSDEQFF. DNA of the CDR3: TGTGCCAGCAGCTTCCTATCTTCGGATGAGCAGTTCTTC.

There are a few counts of this clonotype. CDR3 sequence (DNA): TGTGCCAGCAGTTTGGCAAGGACAGGGTTAGAAGACGAGCAGTACTTC. Translating it yields CASSLARTGLEDEQYF. The rearrangement links TRBV28 to TRBJ2-7, with TRBD1 identical over 8 bases. Trimming cost V 3 bases and J 5 bases; bases outside gene matches: 12. The CDR3 is 16 residues long. Germline-derived CDR1 and CDR2 are MDHEN and SYDVKM. Variable domain in full (rest from reference TRBV28 and TRBJ2-7): DVKVTQSSRYLVKRTGEKVFLECVQDMDHENMFWYRQDPGLGLRLIYFSYDVKMKEKGDIPEGYSVSREKKERFSLILESASTNQTSMYLCASSLARTGLEDEQYFGPGTRLTVT.

This clonotype was picked up a small number of times. The CDR3 region is CASSLKIGQEGAFF. In DNA form, the CDR3 reads TGTGCCAGCAGCTTAAAAATCGGCCAGGAAGGAGCTTTCTTT. The chain recombines TRBV7-3 with TRBJ1-1; no firm D call. The CDR3 length is 14 residues. The germline gives CDR1 SGHTA, CDR2 FQGTGA. Trimming pared 1 base from V and 10 bases from J, leaving 16 bases between.

This clonotype was detected a few times. The gene calls are TRBV7-8 and TRBJ1-5, with 7 bases lining up with TRBD1. Trimming took 5 bases from V and 4 from J; bases not matched to a gene: 8. Germline assignment: CDR1 SGHVS and CDR2 FQNEAQ. This CDR3 has 15 residues. The chain's CDR3 is CASSPDRLMNQPQHF. DNA for the CDR3: TGTGCCAGCAGCCCGGACAGGTTAATGAATCAGCCCCAGCATTTT.

This clonotype was detected a few times. The rearrangement joins TRBV5-5 to TRBJ2-1, with D possibly TRBD1 on 6 matching bases. Per the germline V gene, CDR1 is SGHKS and CDR2 is YYEKEE (reference sequence). CDR3 length equals 15 residues. V was clipped by 3 bases and J by 7 bases, with 17 bases between them. This CDR3 reads CASSSEAAGENEQFF. The CDR3 DNA reads as TGTGCCAGCAGCTCAGAGGCGGCAGGGGAGAATGAGCAGTTCTTC.